These 5 T cell receptor beta chains share one sample of origin, sequenced in a study of OX40 agonist ivuxolimab in advanced cancers. This table comes from immunoSEQ multiplex PCR, and its TCRdb copy is limited to in-frame clones, with some not included. The table records about 37,000 clones, approximately 80% of them present only once. Sample: CD4+ or CD8+ T cells sorted from blood, taken in a trial of the OX40 agonist ivuxolimab. These receptors were collected from an adult with an advanced solid tumor such as melanoma, head and neck, liver or kidney cancer.

V and J are TRBV2 and TRBJ1-5; D uncertain. CDR3 length: 16 amino acids. CDR1 and CDR2 (germline): SNHLY, FYNNEI. Trimming took 6 bases from V and 5 from J, leaving 20 bases between them. The CDR3 region has the DNA TGTGCCAGCAGAGTCCCCGGCCCTGCGACGGATCAGCCCCAGCATTTT. This codes for CASRVPGPATDQPQHF.

The chain joins TRBV4-3 to TRBJ2-7, with D tentatively TRBD1 (6 bases). The CDR3 runs to 14 residues. Trimming cost V 1 base and J 3 bases, with 10 bases left between them. CDR1 is LGHNA and CDR2 is YSLEER in the germline V gene. In nucleotides, the CDR3 is TGCGCCAGCAGCCAAGCGCAGGGGAGCTACGAGCAGTACTTC. It codes for CASSQAQGSYEQYF.

This clone turned up a few times. The chain joins TRBV27 to TRBJ2-1; 7 positions match TRBD2. The length of the CDR3 is 18 residues. Germline V gene lookup returns CDR1 MNHEY and CDR2 SMNVEV (reference sequence). V shed 8 bases, J shed 4 bases, and the junction held 20 bases outside the gene matches. The CDR3 DNA is TGTGCCAGCTCAGGGCAGCGGGAAGGTGGGTTTATGTACAATGAGCAGTTCTTC. Translated, it gives CASSGQREGGFMYNEQFF.

In DNA form, the CDR3 reads TGTGCCAGCAGCCCCCGTAGCGTACGGAACACTGAAGCTTTCTTT. Translation: CASSPRSVRNTEAFF. The V gene is TRBV5-4, the J gene TRBJ1-1, with D uncertain. Germline V gene sequence: CDR1 SGHNT, CDR2 YYREEE (reference sequence). Trimming left V 4 bases short and J 1 base short, with 14 bases between. The CDR3 length is 15 residues.

V usage is TRBV5-4 and J usage is TRBJ2-7; D remains ambiguous. V was cut by 3 bases and J by 1 base, with 17 bases left in between. From germline, CDR1 is SGHNT and CDR2 YYREEE (reference sequence). The CDR3 spans 16 residues. This CDR3 reads CASSSISRGRSYEQYF. The CDR3 DNA sequence: TGTGCCAGCAGCTCGATTTCTAGAGGAAGGTCCTACGAGCAGTACTTC.